These T cell receptor beta chains were read from a single sample in a study of response to subunit inactivated influenza vaccine. Via MiXCR, TCRdb re-called the RT-PCR reads, giving one row per CDR3 protein. The sample lists hundreds of thousands of distinct CDR3 sequences; roughly 25% were seen once. The sample in question was CD4+ T cells sorted from PBMCs, obtained roughly 5 days after vaccination. The receptors stem from a man in his forties or fifties who received an inactivated influenza vaccine. The conserved cysteine and the conserved F or W are not part of the CDR3 here. Fields, in order: J gene, D gene, V gene, CDR3 protein. D genes are given only for firm matches.

TRBJ2-3 | - | TRBV5-1 | ASSLGRDTQY
TRBJ1-2 | - | TRBV10-3 | AISEPGQPYNYGYT
TRBJ2-3 | - | TRBV6-1 | ATQRNTDTQY
TRBJ1-5 | - | TRBV19 | ASSIRDQPQH
TRBJ1-6 | - | TRBV4-3 | ASSQDSGHSPLH
TRBJ2-2 | TRBD2 | TRBV12-3/TRBV12-4 | ASRSLAGGPGF
TRBJ2-7 | TRBD1 | TRBV20-1 | SARQGPSSYEQY
TRBJ2-2 | TRBD1 | TRBV6-1 | ASSPGQGTTGELF
TRBJ1-1 | - | TRBV20-1 | SATRDTNTEAF
TRBJ2-1 | - | TRBV5-1 | ASSLARGTGYNEQF
TRBJ2-7 | TRBD2 | TRBV6-5 | ASSYGTSGRREQY
TRBJ1-2 | - | TRBV10-3 | AISEPKDGYGYT
TRBJ1-2 | - | TRBV30 | AWSGQPFRANYGYT
TRBJ2-7 | TRBD1 | TRBV6-5 | ASSYSRAGGSGEQY
TRBJ2-3 | TRBD2 | TRBV20-1 | SASSSGGAYTQY
TRBJ2-1 | TRBD2 | TRBV15 | ATSRGTSGGASVYEQF
TRBJ2-5 | - | TRBV3-1 | ASSQASGAGTQY
TRBJ1-2 | - | TRBV7-2 | ASSPGRYGYT
TRBJ2-5 | - | TRBV29-1 | SVGEVRGETQY
TRBJ2-5 | TRBD1 | TRBV4-1 | ASNSGGGETQY
TRBJ2-7 | - | TRBV5-1 | ASSSPPTVYEQY
TRBJ2-3 | - | TRBV10-1 | ASSAWTTDTQY
TRBJ2-1 | - | TRBV5-5 | ASSLDPGAGANEQF
TRBJ2-1 | - | TRBV18 | ASSQDNNEQF
TRBJ1-5 | TRBD1 | TRBV18 | ASSRQGTGEPQH
TRBJ2-7 | - | TRBV7-9 | ASSLAWVPPYEQY
TRBJ1-5 | - | TRBV6-1 | ATLVGNQPQH
TRBJ1-5 | TRBD1 | TRBV7-8 | ASSLRDRGPGQPQH
TRBJ1-6 | - | TRBV7-2 | ASSRARDSPLH
TRBJ2-1 | TRBD2 | TRBV9 | ASSVTLAGDNEQF
TRBJ1-1 | TRBD1 | TRBV5-1 | ATKYRGDTEAF
TRBJ2-7 | - | TRBV12-3/TRBV12-4 | ASSSYDRTSPY
TRBJ2-7 | - | TRBV6-9 | ASSYSGISSYEQY
TRBJ2-7 | TRBD1 | TRBV12-3/TRBV12-4 | ASSPDRVYEQY
TRBJ2-3 | TRBD2 | TRBV20-1 | SAYLAGGPSDDTQY
TRBJ2-2 | TRBD1 | TRBV6-1 | ASSTRPPGQGATGELF
TRBJ2-1 | - | TRBV4-2 | ATSQDMAGWYNEQF
TRBJ2-3 | TRBD2 | TRBV20-1 | SAQAGTSGGGTDTQY
TRBJ2-3 | TRBD2 | TRBV9 | ASTLSAGGSTDTQY
TRBJ2-4 | - | TRBV21-1 | ASSKVDRRQLAKNIQY
TRBJ1-5 | - | TRBV2 | ASSEDGARGQPQH
TRBJ2-7 | TRBD1 | TRBV6-6 | ASSLTGFYEQY
TRBJ2-2 | - | TRBV12-3/TRBV12-4 | ASSLQRAGELF
TRBJ2-7 | - | TRBV20-1 | SATTDSYEQY
TRBJ2-7 | TRBD1 | TRBV5-1 | ASSLWGQDPSYEQY
TRBJ2-3 | - | TRBV6-2/TRBV6-3 | ASSYLLGRRTDTQY
TRBJ2-1 | TRBD2 | TRBV7-6 | ASSLWGLAGPRANSEQF
TRBJ1-2 | TRBD1 | TRBV20-1 | SARDVQGGILGYT
TRBJ2-7 | - | TRBV29-1 | SVSRARDEQY
TRBJ2-1 | TRBD2 | TRBV4-2 | ASSQVRGGLAGGNEQF
TRBJ2-3 | - | TRBV12-3/TRBV12-4 | ASSPGATTRTDTQY
TRBJ2-6 | - | TRBV6-2/TRBV6-3 | ASRRASGANVLT